A single sample is the source of the 16 T cell receptor beta chains below, sequenced in a study of cytomegalovirus exposure and HLA in healthy donors (dated by TCRdb to between 2016 and 2019). Libraries were constructed by the immunoSEQ multiplex PCR assay. For the multiplex PCR, a mixture combining 60 forward primers for TCR Vbeta segments and 13 reverse primers for TCR Jbeta segments was used. Imported from immuneACCESS, the table was reduced by TCRdb to in-frame sequences with V and J called. These copies leave out some clones; in studies compared against another copy, an unresolved V gene accounts for under half, and the cause of the remainder is not known. The sample contains some 120,000 clones, 60% to 85% of them found a single time. The ten largest account for 3.4% of the sample. Material for sequencing was PBMCs. Source of these receptors: a man aged 25-40 years in good health and CMV-seronegative.

V usage is TRBV2 and J usage is TRBJ1-2, with D possibly TRBD1 on 6 matching bases. V lost 5 bases and J 7 bases, leaving 8 bases between the germline ends. Germline CDR1 reads SNHLY; CDR2 reads FYNNEI. The CDR3 extends over 11 amino acids. CDR3 amino acids: CASSFRGGYTF. In nucleotides, the CDR3 is TGTGCCAGCAGTTTCAGGGGTGGCTACACCTTC. The full variable domain, completed using reference TRBV2 and TRBJ1-2, is EPEVTQTPSHQVTQMGQEVILRCVPISNHLYFYWYRQILGQKVEFLVSFYNNEISEKSEIFDDQFSVERPDGSNFTLKIRSTKLEDSAMYFCASSFRGGYTFGSGTRLTVV.

The chain uses TRBV7-9 and TRBJ1-2; D unresolved. The CDR3 loop spans 16 amino acids. Per germline, CDR1 SEHNR and CDR2 FQNEAQ (reference sequence). V was trimmed by 5 bases and J by 2 bases, leaving 18 bases between them. The DNA for the CDR3 is TGTGCCAGCAGCCACCCCAAGGGTGCGGGGAACTATGGCTACACCTTC. Protein: CASSHPKGAGNYGYTF. Together with reference TRBV7-9 and TRBJ1-2, the CDR3 gives the full variable domain: DTGVSQNPRHKITKRGQNVTFRCDPISEHNRLYWYRQTLGQGPEFLTYFQNEAQLEKSRLLSDRFSAERPKGSFSTLEIQRTEQGDSAMYLCASSHPKGAGNYGYTFGSGTRLTVV.

The rearrangement joins TRBV27 to TRBJ2-4; D may be TRBD2 (6 bases). Germline CDR1 MNHEY, CDR2 SMNVEV (reference sequence). The V end was cut by 4 bases, the J end by 6 bases, with 19 bases between. The CDR3 length is 16 residues. CDR3 bases: TGTGCCAGCAGTTACTTGGGGGAGGACCCACGAAACATTCAGTACTTC. Amino acid sequence: CASSYLGEDPRNIQYF.

The gene calls are TRBV28 and TRBJ1-4; D is unclear. The CDR3 consists of 15 residues. Trimming left V 3 bases short and J 0 bases short, with 8 bases between. Germline V gene lookup returns CDR1 MDHEN and CDR2 SYDVKM. The CDR3 sequence: CASSFLEATNEKLFF. The CDR3 nucleotides are TGTGCCAGCAGTTTTTTGGAGGCAACTAATGAAAAACTGTTTTTT. Full variable domain (rest looked up from reference TRBV28 and TRBJ1-4): DVKVTQSSRYLVKRTGEKVFLECVQDMDHENMFWYRQDPGLGLRLIYFSYDVKMKEKGDIPEGYSVSREKKERFSLILESASTNQTSMYLCASSFLEATNEKLFFGSGTQLSVL.

The chain joins TRBV18 to TRBJ2-1, with a weak D call TRBD2 (5 bases). Germline CDR1 is KGHSH and CDR2 is LQKENI. The CDR3 is 17 amino acids. The germline V and J ends were trimmed by 4 bases and 7 bases, with 23 bases remaining between them. CDR3: CASSRVGRGLVGNEQFF. CDR3 DNA: TGTGCCAGCTCACGAGTAGGGAGAGGGTTGGTTGGAAATGAGCAGTTCTTC.

This chain uses TRBV7-2 with TRBJ2-1, with TRBD1 identical over 8 bases. Per germline, CDR1 SGHTA and CDR2 FQGNSA. The CDR3 extends over 18 amino acids. The ends lost 5 bases at V and 0 bases at J; junction bases unmatched: 12. As DNA, the CDR3 is TGTGCCAGCAGCACCGGGACAGGTAACCGCCGCTCCTACAATGAGCAGTTCTTC. This translates into CASSTGTGNRRSYNEQFF.

The chain recombines TRBV6-1 with TRBJ1-2; 9 nucleotides line up with TRBD1. J lost 7 bases, V lost 2 bases, and 8 bases had no gene match. The length of the CDR3 is 15 residues. Germline CDR1 is MNHNS and CDR2 is SASEGT. In nucleotides, the CDR3 is TGTGCCAGCAGTGAACTGTCGGACAGGGGACTTGGCTACACCTTC. Translated, it gives CASSELSDRGLGYTF.

The V gene is TRBV4-3, the J gene TRBJ2-3, with TRBD2 matching 13 bases. The CDR3 is 17 residues long. Germline V gene data show CDR1 as LGHNA and CDR2 as YSLEER. The V and J ends lost 2 bases and 1 base, in that order; junction bases with no gene match: 3. CDR3 DNA sequence: TGCGCCAGCAGCCAATTACTAGCGGGGGGGGGCACAGATACGCAGTATTTT. Amino acids: CASSQLLAGGGTDTQYF.

The V call is TRBV9, the J call TRBJ2-1; 9 nucleotides match TRBD2. Losses at the gene ends were 0 bases for V and 4 bases for J; bases not matched to a gene: 5. The CDR3 is made up of 16 amino acids. From germline, CDR1 is SGDLS and CDR2 YYNGEE. Here the CDR3 reads CASSVDRRGGYNEQFF. The DNA for the CDR3 is TGTGCCAGCAGCGTAGATCGGCGGGGGGGTTACAATGAGCAGTTCTTC.

The genes are TRBV30 and TRBJ1-1, with D unclear. Germline V gene lookup returns CDR1 GTSNPN and CDR2 SVGIG (reference sequence). The CDR3 runs 14 residues. V dropped 0 bases and J dropped 1 base, with 9 bases sitting between them. The CDR3 sequence: CAWSVGGWNTEAFF. The CDR3 nucleotides are TGTGCCTGGAGTGTAGGCGGCTGGAACACTGAAGCTTTCTTT.

The V gene is TRBV30, the J gene TRBJ1-1; no clear D gene. The CDR3 runs to 14 residues. Germline CDR1 reads GTSNPN; CDR2 reads SVGIG (reference sequence). With 0 bases removed from V and 1 base from J, the gap between germline ends came to 9 bases. CDR3 in amino acids: CAWSVQVSNTEAFF. In DNA form, the CDR3 reads TGTGCCTGGAGTGTACAAGTATCGAACACTGAAGCTTTCTTT.

V is TRBV30 and J is TRBJ1-2; TRBD1 matches at 10 bases. This CDR3 is built from 15 residues. Trimming took 1 base from V and 5 from J; bases not matched to a gene: 7. CDR1 is GTSNPN and CDR2 is SVGIG in the germline V gene (reference sequence). As DNA, the CDR3 is TGTGCCTGGAGTGGGGGACAGGGGCCCAATTATGGCTACACCTTC. Residues: CAWSGGQGPNYGYTF.

The count of this clone is one. The V and J genes are TRBV7-3 and TRBJ2-5; D is perhaps TRBD2 (5 bases). Per germline, CDR1 SGHTA and CDR2 FQGTGA. The V end lost 5 bases, the J end lost 3 bases, and 10 bases lay between the germline ends. This CDR3 contains 13 residues. This CDR3 is CASSPSGKETQYF. In nucleotides, the CDR3 is TGTGCCAGCAGCCCCTCGGGGAAAGAGACCCAGTACTTC.

The chain is built from TRBV7-2 and TRBJ1-6; D may be TRBD1 (6 bases). Germline lookup yields CDR1 SGHTA and CDR2 FQGNSA. The CDR3 spans 16 residues. V was cut by 5 bases and J by 7 bases, with 18 bases left in between. The CDR3 sequence: CASSPRTGTTNSPLHF. DNA for the CDR3: TGTGCCAGCAGCCCCAGGACCGGGACAACAAATTCACCCCTCCACTTT.

This clone appeared a few times. The chain recombines TRBV7-2 with TRBJ1-5; D gene uncertain. Trimming left V 3 bases short and J 3 bases short, with 6 bases between. CDR1 SGHTA and CDR2 FQGNSA come from the germline V gene. CDR3 length: 13 amino acids. CDR3 in DNA: TGTGCCAGCAGCTTGATAGACAATCAGCCCCAGCATTTT. This codes for CASSLIDNQPQHF.

The chain is built from TRBV19 and TRBJ2-2, with 7 positions matching TRBD1. The CDR3 extends over 14 amino acids. CDR1 is LNHDA, CDR2 SQIVND, per germline (reference sequence). Losses at the gene ends were 4 bases for V and 6 bases for J; bases not matched to a gene: 5. This CDR3 is CASSRGTAPGELFF. Here the CDR3 DNA reads TGTGCCAGTAGTAGAGGGACAGCCCCCGGGGAGCTGTTTTTT.